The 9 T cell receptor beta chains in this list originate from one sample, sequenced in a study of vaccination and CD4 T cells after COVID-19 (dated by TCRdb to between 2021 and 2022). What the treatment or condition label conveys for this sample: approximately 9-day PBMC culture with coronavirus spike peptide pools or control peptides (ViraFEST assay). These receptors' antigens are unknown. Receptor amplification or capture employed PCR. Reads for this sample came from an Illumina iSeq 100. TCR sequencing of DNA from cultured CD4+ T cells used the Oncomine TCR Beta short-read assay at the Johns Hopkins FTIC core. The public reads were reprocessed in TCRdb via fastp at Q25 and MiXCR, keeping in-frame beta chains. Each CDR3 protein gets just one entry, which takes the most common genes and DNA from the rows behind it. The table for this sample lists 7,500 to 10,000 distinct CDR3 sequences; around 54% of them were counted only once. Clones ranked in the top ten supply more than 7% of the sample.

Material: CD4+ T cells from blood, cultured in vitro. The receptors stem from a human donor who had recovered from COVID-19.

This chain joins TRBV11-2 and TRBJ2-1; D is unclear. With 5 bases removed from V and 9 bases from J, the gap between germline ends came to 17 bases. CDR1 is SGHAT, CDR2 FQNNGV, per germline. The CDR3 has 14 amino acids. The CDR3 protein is CASSQDPGLSEQFF. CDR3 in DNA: TGTGCCAGCAGCCAGGACCCGGGCCTCAGTGAGCAGTTCTTC.

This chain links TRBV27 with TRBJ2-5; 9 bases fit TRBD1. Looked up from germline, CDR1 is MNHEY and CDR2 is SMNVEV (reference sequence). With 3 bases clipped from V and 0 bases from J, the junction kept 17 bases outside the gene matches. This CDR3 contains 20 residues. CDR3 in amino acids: CASSFLPPWVTGGYQETQYF. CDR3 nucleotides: TGTGCCAGCAGTTTCTTGCCACCTTGGGTGACAGGGGGGTACCAAGAGACCCAGTACTTC.

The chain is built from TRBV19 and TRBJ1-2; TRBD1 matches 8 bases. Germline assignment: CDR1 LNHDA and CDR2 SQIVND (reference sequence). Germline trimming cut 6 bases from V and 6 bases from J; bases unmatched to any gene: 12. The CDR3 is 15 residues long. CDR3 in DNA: TGTGCCAGTAGATCGGGGGACAGGCCCCTCGATGGCTACACCTTC. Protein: CASRSGDRPLDGYTF.

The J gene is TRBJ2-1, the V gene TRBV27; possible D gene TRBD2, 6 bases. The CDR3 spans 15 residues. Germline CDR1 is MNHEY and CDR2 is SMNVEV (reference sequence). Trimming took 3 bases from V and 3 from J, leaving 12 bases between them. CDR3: CASSLTGALYNEQFF. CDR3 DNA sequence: TGTGCCAGCAGTTTGACGGGAGCCCTCTACAATGAGCAGTTCTTC.

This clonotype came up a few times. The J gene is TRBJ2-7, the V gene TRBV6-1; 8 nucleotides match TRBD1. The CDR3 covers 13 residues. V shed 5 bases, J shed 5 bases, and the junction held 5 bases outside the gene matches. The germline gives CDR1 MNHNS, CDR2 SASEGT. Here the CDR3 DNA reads TGTGCCAGCAGTAGGACAGGGAACAACGAGCAGTACTTC. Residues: CASSRTGNNEQYF.

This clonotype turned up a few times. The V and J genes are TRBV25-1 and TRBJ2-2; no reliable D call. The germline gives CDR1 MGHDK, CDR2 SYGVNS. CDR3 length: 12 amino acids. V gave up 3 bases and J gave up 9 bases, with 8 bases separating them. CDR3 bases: TGTGCCAGCAGTGAGGGTATCAGGGAGCTGTTTTTT. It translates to CASSEGIRELFF.

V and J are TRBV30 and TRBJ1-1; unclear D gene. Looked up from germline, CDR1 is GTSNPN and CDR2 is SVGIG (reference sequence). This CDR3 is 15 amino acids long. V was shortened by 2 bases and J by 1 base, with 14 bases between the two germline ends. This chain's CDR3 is CAWSIKIGRNTEAFF. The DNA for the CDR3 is TGTGCCTGGAGTATAAAGATTGGTAGGAACACTGAAGCTTTCTTT.

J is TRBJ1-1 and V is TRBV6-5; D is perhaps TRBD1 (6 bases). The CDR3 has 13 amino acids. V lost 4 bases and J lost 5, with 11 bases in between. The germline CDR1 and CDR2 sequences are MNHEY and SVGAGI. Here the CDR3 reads CASSSGAATEAFF. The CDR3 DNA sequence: TGTGCCAGCAGTTCGGGGGCTGCAACTGAAGCTTTCTTT.

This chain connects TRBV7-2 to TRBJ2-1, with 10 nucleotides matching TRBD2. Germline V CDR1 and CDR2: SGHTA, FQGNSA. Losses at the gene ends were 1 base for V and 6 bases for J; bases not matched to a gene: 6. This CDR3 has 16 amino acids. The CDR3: CASSLGSGGAANEQFF. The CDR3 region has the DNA TGTGCCAGCAGCTTAGGGAGCGGGGGGGCGGCCAATGAGCAGTTCTTC.